The clone carrying this T cell receptor beta chain has at least ten counts. Its antigen is as yet unknown. Germline V gene data show CDR1 as KGHSH and CDR2 as LQKENI. Trimming shortened V by 3 bases and J by 7 bases, and 13 bases separated the two germline ends. This CDR3 spans 14 amino acids. The sample is drawn from a study of T-cell reconstitution after alpha-beta-depleted transplantation in children. Study-level findings and limits: Roughly two months post-transplant, alpha-beta T cells reportedly originated from several hundred graft clones that had expanded. At one year after transplant, newly produced T cells mostly accounted for T-cell counts and diversity.

During its preparation, the TCRbeta library received unique molecular identifiers. Each CDR3 protein is one row after TCRdb ran MiXCR on the PCR reads. The repertoire includes around 180,000 distinct CDR3 sequences, around 10% of them detected once, and about 13% sits in the top ten. The rearrangement joins TRBV18 to TRBJ1-3; the D is unclear. The clonotype was recovered from a boy aged 2 to 10 with acute myeloid leukemia, due to receive a stem cell transplant. The specimen was PBMCs, collected before TCRalphabeta/CD19-depleted stem cell transplant. CDR3 residues: CASSPQDRSNTIYF. CDR3 sequence (DNA): TGTGCCAGCTCACCCCAGGACCGATCCAACACCATATATTTT.